The source of this T cell receptor beta chain is a study of persistence of HIV-infected CD4 T cells. At the level of the study: A median of about 8 years of suppressive ART preceded sampling.

Nonspecific anti-CD3/anti-CD28 bead stimulation represents the broad CD4+ T cell repertoire. Sorting of responding CD4+ T cells relied on upregulated CD40 ligand together with CD69. CDR1 is SGHDN, CDR2 FVKESK, per germline. With 4 bases clipped from V and 0 bases from J, the junction kept 3 bases outside the gene matches. This CDR3 region has 14 residues. Sequencing used immunoSEQ version 4 in survey mode. The method was immunoSEQ multiplex PCR; TCRdb's version includes in-frame clones alone and lacks a portion of them. The sample carries about 45,000 clones, 90% to 95% recorded once. Remarks on this clone: Its antigen is still unknown.

This chain links TRBV14 with TRBJ2-7; 7 bases align to TRBD1. This TCR was recovered from an adult man with HIV who was CMV-seropositive. Here the sequenced sample was CD4+ T cells sorted from PBMCs after approximately 19-hour stimulation, taken from a patient who received antiretroviral therapy. The CDR3 loop is CASSPTGSSYEQYF. In nucleotides, the CDR3 is TGTGCCAGCAGCCCGACAGGGAGCTCCTACGAGCAGTACTTC.